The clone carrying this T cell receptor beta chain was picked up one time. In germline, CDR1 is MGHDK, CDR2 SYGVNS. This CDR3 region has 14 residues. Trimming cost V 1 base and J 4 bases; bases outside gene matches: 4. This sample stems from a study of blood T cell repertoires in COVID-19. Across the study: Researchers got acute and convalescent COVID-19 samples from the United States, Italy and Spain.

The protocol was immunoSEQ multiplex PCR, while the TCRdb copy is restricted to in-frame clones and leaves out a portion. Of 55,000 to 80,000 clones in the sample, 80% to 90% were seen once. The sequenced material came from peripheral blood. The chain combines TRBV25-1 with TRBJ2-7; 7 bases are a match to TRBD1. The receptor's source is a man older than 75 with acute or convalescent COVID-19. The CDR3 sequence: CASSEWDRPYEQYF. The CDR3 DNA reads TGTGCCAGCAGTGAATGGGACAGACCTTACGAGCAGTACTTC.